This is a list of T cell receptor beta chains from one sample in a study of Ad26.COV2.S vaccination and SARS-CoV-2 variants. Measured with immunoSEQ multiplex PCR; TCRdb has only the in-frame clones, and not every one. In the table there are 380,000 or so clones, roughly 85% of which are singletons. The sequenced sample was peripheral blood, obtained in a trial of Ad26.COV2.S vaccine versus placebo. All receptors derive from a person aged 18 to 59 who received the Ad26.COV2.S COVID-19 vaccine or a placebo. CDR3s include the opening cysteine and the closing phenylalanine or tryptophan. Each record gives: CDR3 protein, CDR3 DNA, clone size, J gene, V gene, D gene. The D gene is left open where the match is weak. Some rows have no size entry. The others give once, few or many, or a class for an expanded clone.

cdr3_aa: CASSSGRGGTEAFF
cdr3_nt: TGTGCCAGTAGTTCTGGGCGGGGAGGCACTGAAGCTTTCTTT
clone_size: -
j_call: TRBJ1-1
v_call: TRBV19
d_call: -

cdr3_aa: CASSLLVAGGTEAFF
cdr3_nt: TGCGCCAGCAGCTTGTTGGTGGCAGGGGGCACTGAAGCTTTCTTT
clone_size: -
j_call: TRBJ1-1
v_call: TRBV5-1
d_call: TRBD1

cdr3_aa: CASSLASGSGETQYF
cdr3_nt: TGCGCCAGCAGCTTGGCCAGCGGGAGTGGTGAGACCCAGTACTTC
clone_size: -
j_call: TRBJ2-5
v_call: TRBV5-1
d_call: TRBD2

cdr3_aa: CASSQDRVNEKLFF
cdr3_nt: TGTGCCAGCAGCCAGGACAGGGTTAATGAAAAACTGTTTTTT
clone_size: -
j_call: TRBJ1-4
v_call: TRBV5-4
d_call: TRBD1

cdr3_aa: CASSAGPRRETQYF
cdr3_nt: TGTGCCAGCAGCGCCGGGCCGCGGAGGGAGACCCAGTACTTC
clone_size: -
j_call: TRBJ2-5
v_call: TRBV9
d_call: -

cdr3_aa: CASSSYRSTEAFF
cdr3_nt: TGTGCCAGCAGTTCATACAGATCCACTGAAGCTTTCTTT
clone_size: -
j_call: TRBJ1-1
v_call: TRBV12-3/TRBV12-4
d_call: -

cdr3_aa: CSVVGSGNTIYF
cdr3_nt: TGCAGCGTTGTCGGCTCTGGAAACACCATATATTTT
clone_size: -
j_call: TRBJ1-3
v_call: TRBV29-1
d_call: -

cdr3_aa: CASSASGGWPDTQYF
cdr3_nt: TGTGCCAGCAGCGCCTCAGGGGGCTGGCCAGATACGCAGTATTTT
clone_size: -
j_call: TRBJ2-3
v_call: TRBV14
d_call: TRBD1

cdr3_aa: CASSLESSGANVLTF
cdr3_nt: TGTGCCAGCAGCTTAGAAAGCTCTGGGGCCAACGTCCTGACTTTC
clone_size: -
j_call: TRBJ2-6
v_call: TRBV7-9
d_call: -

cdr3_aa: CASSLAASTDTQYF
cdr3_nt: TGCGCCAGCAGCTTGGCAGCTAGCACAGATACGCAGTATTTT
clone_size: -
j_call: TRBJ2-3
v_call: TRBV5-1
d_call: -

cdr3_aa: CASSLASPGRTEAFF
cdr3_nt: TGTGCCAGCAGCTTAGCTTCGCCAGGGCGCACTGAAGCTTTCTTT
clone_size: -
j_call: TRBJ1-1
v_call: TRBV11-2
d_call: -

cdr3_aa: CASSPLAANTGELFF
cdr3_nt: TGCGCCAGCAGTCCGCTAGCGGCGAACACCGGGGAGCTGTTTTTT
clone_size: -
j_call: TRBJ2-2
v_call: TRBV5-1
d_call: TRBD2

cdr3_aa: CASTDSYNEQFF
cdr3_nt: TGTGCCAGCACCGACTCCTACAATGAGCAGTTCTTC
clone_size: -
j_call: TRBJ2-1
v_call: TRBV6-6
d_call: -

cdr3_aa: CASSVGPPASGSKDTQYF
cdr3_nt: TGTGCCAGCAGCGTAGGCCCCCCGGCTAGCGGGTCAAAAGATACGCAGTATTTT
clone_size: -
j_call: TRBJ2-3
v_call: TRBV9
d_call: TRBD2

cdr3_aa: CAISLRSEGYTF
cdr3_nt: TGTGCCATCAGTCTCAGGTCAGAAGGCTACACCTTC
clone_size: once
j_call: TRBJ1-2
v_call: TRBV10-3
d_call: -

cdr3_aa: CASKAAESYEQYF
cdr3_nt: TGTGCCAGCAAAGCAGCGGAGTCCTACGAGCAGTACTTC
clone_size: -
j_call: TRBJ2-7
v_call: TRBV6-5
d_call: -

cdr3_aa: CASSTGAFNYGYTF
cdr3_nt: TGTGCCAGCAGCACCGGGGCGTTCAACTATGGCTACACCTTC
clone_size: -
j_call: TRBJ1-2
v_call: TRBV7-3
d_call: -

cdr3_aa: CASSDRDRTYTF
cdr3_nt: TGTGCCAGCAGCGACCGGGACAGGACCTACACCTTC
clone_size: once
j_call: TRBJ1-2
v_call: TRBV3-1/TRBV3-2
d_call: TRBD1

cdr3_aa: CASSVLTNTGELFF
cdr3_nt: TGTGCCAGCAGTGTACTCACAAACACCGGGGAGCTGTTTTTT
clone_size: -
j_call: TRBJ2-2
v_call: TRBV2
d_call: -

cdr3_aa: CASSMGRTGGGQPQHF
cdr3_nt: TGTGCCAGTAGTATGGGACGGACAGGGGGCGGTCAGCCCCAGCATTTT
clone_size: once
j_call: TRBJ1-5
v_call: TRBV19
d_call: TRBD1

cdr3_aa: CASSQDYRGPTDTQYF
cdr3_nt: TGTGCCAGCAGCCAAGATTACCGGGGACCCACAGATACGCAGTATTTT
clone_size: -
j_call: TRBJ2-3
v_call: TRBV3-1/TRBV3-2
d_call: -

cdr3_aa: CASSFRGGSAYNEQFF
cdr3_nt: TGTGCCAGCAGCTTTCGAGGGGGGAGTGCCTACAATGAGCAGTTCTTC
clone_size: -
j_call: TRBJ2-1
v_call: TRBV11-1
d_call: -

cdr3_aa: CASSMARDRNSPLHF
cdr3_nt: TGTGCCAGTAGTATGGCCAGGGATCGTAATTCACCCCTCCACTTT
clone_size: -
j_call: TRBJ1-6
v_call: TRBV19
d_call: -

cdr3_aa: CASSGRVYGYTF
cdr3_nt: TGTGCCAGCAGCGGCCGGGTATATGGCTACACCTTC
clone_size: few
j_call: TRBJ1-2
v_call: TRBV12-3/TRBV12-4
d_call: -

cdr3_aa: CASSFRQGGNQPQHF
cdr3_nt: TGTGCCAGTAGTTTCCGACAGGGAGGCAATCAGCCCCAGCATTTT
clone_size: few
j_call: TRBJ1-5
v_call: TRBV19
d_call: TRBD1

cdr3_aa: CASSVSGRTAGNTIYF
cdr3_nt: TGTGCCAGCAGTGTGTCGGGACGGACAGCCGGAAACACCATATATTTT
clone_size: few
j_call: TRBJ1-3
v_call: TRBV6-1
d_call: -

cdr3_aa: CASSLVYYTGELFF
cdr3_nt: TGTGCCAGCAGCTTAGTCTATTACACCGGGGAGCTGTTTTTT
clone_size: few
j_call: TRBJ2-2
v_call: TRBV11-2
d_call: -